This T cell receptor (beta chain) was observed in a study of lymphopenia after photon versus proton radiotherapy. TCRdb's table, derived via immunoSEQ multiplex PCR, lists solely in-frame clones and lacks some. The table shows more than 30,000 clones, with about 84% occurring only once. In germline, CDR1 is MRHNA, CDR2 SNTAGT. V was clipped by 5 bases and J by 1 base; unmatched bases: 5. CDR3 length: 17 residues. This clonotype was sampled from a man between 50 and 59 years old with gastric cancer. V gene TRBV6-4 combines with J gene TRBJ2-6; 10 bases align to TRBD1. The sequencing used peripheral blood, collected from a patient treated with photon-based radiotherapy. The CDR3 sequence: CASSPTGGRSGANVLTF. In DNA, the CDR3 is TGTGCCAGCAGTCCGACAGGGGGCCGTTCTGGGGCCAACGTCCTGACTTTC.